This is a list of T cell receptor beta chains from one sample in a study of shared clonotypes between healthy human individuals. Sequenced by immunoSEQ multiplex PCR; TCRdb stores in-frame clones only, minus some. The sample contains about 2.4 million clones, 90% to 95% of which appear only once. The material sequenced was naive CD4+ T cells from PBMCs. The receptors were gathered from a man between 18 and 29 years old in good health. Some clones in this sample may be carry-over from other donors' samples. The CDR3 runs from the conserved cysteine through the conserved F or W. Fields, in order: V gene, CDR3 protein.

TRBV5-1	CASSLVGGEINYTF
TRBV7-9	CASSFPEREGIYEQYF
TRBV10-1	CASSSRASGTVNEQFF
TRBV15	CATSRDLSGTSQHF
TRBV25-1	CASSDPSRLNTEAFF
TRBV11-2	CASAGQDTEAFF
TRBV6-5	CASSYSRIGAGGYTF
TRBV28	CASGLGGLADTEAFF
TRBV6-1	CASSEEIAGGPETQYF
TRBV6-1	CASSDDGSYEQYF
TRBV7-9	CASSPRVVNASYTF
TRBV5-5	CASSPSGLLRDEQFF
TRBV27	CASRGQGSTYGYTF
TRBV4-2	CASSQSQRELSYEQYF
TRBV6-1	CASSEAPRGNQPQHF
TRBV28	CASSQSPPPRAFF
TRBV7-9	CASSLAGQAYEQYF
TRBV7-9	CASSPRTNPAGETQYF
TRBV19	CASMRGTGVSEQYF
TRBV29-1	CSVGGGAYEQYF
TRBV5-4	CASSLKKDRARNEQFF
TRBV7-2	CASSHSGSSYEQYF
TRBV6-5	CASSYGVSGNTIYF
TRBV19	CASSEGENHGYTF
TRBV7-9	CASSLVGLAAYEQYF
TRBV29-1	CSVEEGRGRLGTQHF
TRBV5-4	CASSYTIRNNYGYTF
TRBV18	CASSPPGSSSTDTQYF
TRBV6-6	CASTQTLTGYEQYF
TRBV4-3	CASSQERRQTYGYTF
TRBV19	CASSTLSGNTIYF
TRBV29-1	CSAGRAQETQYF
TRBV5-1	CASSPRTAVYNEQFF
TRBV7-9	CASSLAPNTGELFF
TRBV29-1	CSVEGRVNTEAFF
TRBV11-3	CASSLVGGNTEAFF
TRBV10-3	CAIRGDRGHTDTQYF
TRBV7-3	CASSLLVADTQYF
TRBV29-1	CSVAGSDQETQYF
TRBV20-1	CSARTVREAFF
TRBV2	CASSDPRGGVDTQYF
TRBV9	CASSVESGYSYEQYF
TRBV7-8	CASSLVSWKNNEQFF
TRBV4-1	CASSQVLGQGDSPLHF
TRBV29-1	CSVEGEYYGYTF
TRBV18	CASFPGRGRLNTEAFF
TRBV11-1	CASSRILAYNEQFF
TRBV28	CASSFSGTAGELFF
TRBV4-1	CASSQGQGSGELFF
TRBV5-1	CASSLSSTNEKLFF
TRBV29-1	CSVKTDLDANEQFF
TRBV5-1	CASSLSGDSGNTIYF
TRBV7-2	CASSSPGVRLSNEQFF
TRBV11-3	CASSHTAHTEAFF
TRBV6-8	CASSGLAGRWSAQYF
TRBV5-1	CASSLLPGLEGEQFF
TRBV7-2	CASSSEVRGLVGADTQYF
TRBV11-2	CASSLRTTSPLHF